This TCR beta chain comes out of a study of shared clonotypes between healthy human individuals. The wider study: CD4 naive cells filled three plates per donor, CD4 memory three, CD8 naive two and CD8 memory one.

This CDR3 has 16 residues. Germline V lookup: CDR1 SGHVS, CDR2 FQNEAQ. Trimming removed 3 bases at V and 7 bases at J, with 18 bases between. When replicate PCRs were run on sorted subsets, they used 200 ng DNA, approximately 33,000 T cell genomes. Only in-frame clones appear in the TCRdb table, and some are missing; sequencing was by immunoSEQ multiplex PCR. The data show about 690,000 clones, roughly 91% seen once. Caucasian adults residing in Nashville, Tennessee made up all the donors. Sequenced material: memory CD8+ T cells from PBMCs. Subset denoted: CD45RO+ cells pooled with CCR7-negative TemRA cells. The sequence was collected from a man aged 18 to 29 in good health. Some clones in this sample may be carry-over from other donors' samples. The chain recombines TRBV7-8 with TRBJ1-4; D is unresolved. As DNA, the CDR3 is TGTGCCAGCAGCTTGATACTTTGGGATGCGACTGAAAAACTGTTTTTT. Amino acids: CASSLILWDATEKLFF.